This TCR beta chain was found in a study of T cells in Graves' hyperthyroidism and ophthalmopathy. The wider study: Before any treatment, at initial diagnosis, peripheral blood was collected.

Trimming took off 6 bases at V and 4 bases at J, with 15 bases between the two ends. Germline V gene data show CDR1 as MNHNS and CDR2 as SASEGT. CDR3 length equals 14 residues. Graves' hyperthyroidism qualified as stable when ophthalmopathy did not progress within 18 months. This clonotype was counted between two and nine times. No antigen is known for it. Study observations and caveats: A model of 13 V-J features distinguished ophthalmopathy from stable hyperthyroidism. Most thyroid-expanded clonotypes above 0.001 were also found in blood.

RNA transcripts yielded amplified TCR beta CDR3 regions. The HTBI set primed first-round TCR CDR3 RT-PCR. TCRdb processed the multiplex PCR reads anew with MiXCR; each CDR3 protein has one entry. Among 500,000 to 600,000 distinct CDR3 sequences, 16% were seen once, and the ten largest hold around 19%. This chain connects TRBV6-1 to TRBJ2-5; D is ambiguous. The source is a woman aged 18 to 35 with Graves' hyperthyroidism. Sequencing was carried out using blood. The chain's CDR3 is CASRARLMGETQYF. The CDR3 coding sequence is TGTGCCAGCAGGGCTCGGCTAATGGGAGAGACCCAGTACTTC.